The 13 T cell receptor beta chains listed next were all sequenced from one sample in a study of CD8 T cells in ankylosing spondylitis. MiXCR, applied by TCRdb to the 5' RACE reads, yields one record per CDR3 protein. The sample contains 250,000 to 400,000 distinct CDR3 sequences, under 14% of which appear only once. Sample: blood, either unsorted or a sorted T cell fraction (not recorded which). Receptors were obtained from a female donor with ankylosing spondylitis or in good health (not recorded which).

This clonotype was seen repeatedly, ten times or more. The chain couples TRBV20-1 to TRBJ2-7; D perhaps matches TRBD1 (6 bases). CDR1 DFQATT and CDR2 SNEGSKA come from the germline V gene (reference sequence). The CDR3 spans 14 residues. The germline V and J ends were trimmed by 3 bases and 0 bases, with 12 bases remaining between them. The CDR3 here is CSASFGQNSYEQYF. In nucleotides, the CDR3 is TGCAGTGCTAGTTTCGGACAGAACTCCTACGAGCAGTACTTC.

The chain has TRBV28 and TRBJ1-3, with 7 bases identical to TRBD1. V gave up 4 bases and J gave up 0 bases; unmatched junction bases: 0. The length of the CDR3 is 14 residues. Germline V CDR1 and CDR2: MDHEN, SYDVKM. In DNA form, the CDR3 reads TGTGCCAGCAGTTCAGGGGGCTCTGGAAACACCATATATTTT. Translated: CASSSGGSGNTIYF.

This clonotype was seen repeatedly, ten times or more. The chain recombines TRBV6-5 with TRBJ2-1; 7 positions match TRBD2. This CDR3 is built from 15 residues. V trimming: 4 bases; J trimming: 7 bases; junction bases outside the gene matches: 10. Germline V CDR1 and CDR2: MNHEY, SVGAGI. The CDR3 bases are TGTGCCAGCAGTTCACCCGCGCGGGGGACTAATGAGCAGTTCTTC. Amino acids: CASSSPARGTNEQFF.

There are many counts of this clonotype. This rearrangement joins TRBV9 to TRBJ2-5; 9 nucleotides line up with TRBD2. Germline V gives CDR1 SGDLS, CDR2 YYNGEE. The CDR3 contains 15 residues. V trimming: 0 bases; J trimming: 4 bases; junction bases outside the gene matches: 4. CDR3 bases: TGTGCCAGCAGCGTAGGTCTAGCGGGAAGAGAGACCCAGTACTTC. Protein sequence: CASSVGLAGRETQYF. Filled out from reference TRBV9 and TRBJ2-5, the complete variable domain reads DSGVTQTPKHLITATGQRVTLRCSPRSGDLSVYWYQQSLDQGLQFLIQYYNGEERAKGNILERFSAQQFPDLHSELNLSSLELGDSALYFCASSVGLAGRETQYFGPGTRLLVL.

This clonotype was counted at least ten times. The chain's CDR3 is CASRFTGAEYNEQFF. The CDR3 DNA follows: TGCGCCAGCAGATTTACCGGGGCTGAGTACAATGAGCAGTTCTTC. The chain carries TRBV5-1 and TRBJ2-1; D may be TRBD1 or TRBD2 (5 bases each). Between the trimmed V and J ends, which lost 5 bases and 4 bases, there was a span of 16 bases. Germline values: CDR1 SGHRS, CDR2 YFSETQ. The CDR3 length is 15 residues.

This clonotype was counted only a few times. V gene TRBV19 combines with J gene TRBJ1-2; D unclear. The germline gives CDR1 LNHDA, CDR2 SQIVND (reference sequence). Between the trimmed V and J ends, which lost 5 bases and 7 bases, there was a span of 11 bases. The CDR3 runs to 12 residues. The CDR3 region is CASSVIGFGYTF. DNA of the CDR3: TGTGCCAGTAGTGTTATAGGTTTTGGCTACACCTTC. The full variable domain, with the rest looked up from reference TRBV19 and TRBJ1-2, is DGGITQSPKYLFRKEGQNVTLSCEQNLNHDAMYWYRQDPGQGLRLIYYSQIVNDFQKGDIAEGYSVSREKKESFPLTVTSAQKNPTAFYLCASSVIGFGYTFGSGTRLTVV.

J is TRBJ2-1 and V is TRBV29-1; 9 bases match TRBD2. This CDR3 has 13 amino acids. J lost 7 bases, V lost 2 bases, and 3 bases had no gene match. In germline, CDR1 is SQVTM, CDR2 ANQGSEA. The CDR3 nucleotides are TGCAGCGTTGAACTAGCGGGGAGGAATGAGCAGTTCTTC. Amino acids: CSVELAGRNEQFF.

This clonotype was recorded many times. The chain couples TRBV5-1 to TRBJ1-1; tentative D call: TRBD1 (6 bases). Germline V gene lookup returns CDR1 SGHRS and CDR2 YFSETQ. This CDR3 has 11 residues. V was clipped by 5 bases and J by 4 bases, with 6 bases between them. The CDR3 nucleotides are TGCGCCAGCAGGGACAGCACTGAAGCTTTCTTT. It translates to CASRDSTEAFF.

This clonotype was observed many times. J is TRBJ2-3 and V is TRBV11-2, with D unresolved. The CDR3 is made up of 12 amino acids. Germline values: CDR1 SGHAT, CDR2 FQNNGV. Trimming pared 4 bases from V and 5 bases from J, leaving 7 bases between. The CDR3 sequence is CASSSTRDTQYF. The CDR3 DNA sequence: TGTGCCAGCAGCTCAACCCGAGATACGCAGTATTTT.

The sample holds one count of this clonotype. A clone one base away is much larger, so this may be a read error. The rearrangement links TRBV9 to TRBJ2-3; no clear D. Germline V lookup: CDR1 SGDLS, CDR2 YYNGEE. This CDR3 has 13 amino acids. DNA of the CDR3: TGTGCCCGCAGCACCTCCGCAACAGATACGCAGTATTTT. Its protein product is CARSTSATDTQYF.

Of note for this clonotype: A much more abundant neighbour one base away suggests this may be a read error. The chain employs TRBV28 and TRBJ1-5, with 8 nucleotides matching TRBD1. The length of the CDR3 is 15 residues. The germline V gene has CDR1 MDHEN and CDR2 SYDVKM. For the CDR3, the DNA is TGTGCCAGCAGTCAAACATGGACAGGGAGGCAGCCCCCGCATTTT. Translating it yields CASSQTWTGRQPPHF.

The chain has TRBV20-1 and TRBJ1-4; 7 positions match TRBD1. The CDR3 spans 14 residues. CDR1 is DFQATT, CDR2 SNEGSKA, per germline (reference sequence). J gave up 3 bases and V 6 bases, and 7 bases lay outside the gene matches. The chain's CDR3 is CSAPDRVANEKLFF. CDR3 coding DNA: TGCAGTGCCCCCGACAGGGTTGCTAATGAAAAACTGTTTTTT.

This clonotype was detected a few times. V is TRBV12-3 or TRBV12-4 and J is TRBJ1-4, with a possible D match to TRBD1 (6 bases). Trimming pared 5 bases from V and 5 bases from J, leaving 15 bases between. This CDR3 has 15 amino acids. CDR3 sequence reads: CASSPPGHLNEKLFF. The CDR3 nucleotides are TGTGCCAGCAGTCCTCCGGGACACCTAAATGAAAAACTGTTTTTT.